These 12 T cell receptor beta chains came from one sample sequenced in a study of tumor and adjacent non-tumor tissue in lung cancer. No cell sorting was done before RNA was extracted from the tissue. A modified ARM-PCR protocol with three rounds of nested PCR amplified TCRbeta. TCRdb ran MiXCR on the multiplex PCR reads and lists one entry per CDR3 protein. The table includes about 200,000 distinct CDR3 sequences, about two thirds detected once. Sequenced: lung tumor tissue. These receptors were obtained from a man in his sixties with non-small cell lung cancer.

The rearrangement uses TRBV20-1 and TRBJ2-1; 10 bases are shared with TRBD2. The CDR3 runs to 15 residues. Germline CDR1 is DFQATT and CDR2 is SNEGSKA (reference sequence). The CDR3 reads CDAPGASGSYNEQFF. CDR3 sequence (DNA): TGCGATGCTCCGGGGGCTAGCGGGAGTTACAATGAGCAGTTCTTC.

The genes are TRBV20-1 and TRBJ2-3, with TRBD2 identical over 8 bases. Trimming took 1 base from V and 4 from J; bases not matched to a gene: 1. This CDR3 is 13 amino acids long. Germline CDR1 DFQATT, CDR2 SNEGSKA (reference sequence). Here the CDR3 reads CSARAGGPDTQYF. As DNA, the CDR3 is TGCAGTGCTAGAGCGGGAGGGCCAGATACGCAGTATTTT.

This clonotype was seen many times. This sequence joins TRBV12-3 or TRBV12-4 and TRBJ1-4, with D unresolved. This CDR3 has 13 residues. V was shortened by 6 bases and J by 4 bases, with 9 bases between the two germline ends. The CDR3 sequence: CASSPASNEKLFF. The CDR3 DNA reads TGTGCCAGCAGCCCCGCAAGTAATGAAAAACTGTTTTTT.

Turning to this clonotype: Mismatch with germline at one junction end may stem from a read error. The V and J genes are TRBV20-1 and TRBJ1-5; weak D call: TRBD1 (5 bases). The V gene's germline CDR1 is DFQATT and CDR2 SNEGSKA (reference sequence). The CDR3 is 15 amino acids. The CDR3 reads CCARDRQGSAQPQRF. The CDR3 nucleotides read TGCTGTGCTAGAGATAGGCAGGGCTCAGCTCAGCCCCAGCGTTTT.

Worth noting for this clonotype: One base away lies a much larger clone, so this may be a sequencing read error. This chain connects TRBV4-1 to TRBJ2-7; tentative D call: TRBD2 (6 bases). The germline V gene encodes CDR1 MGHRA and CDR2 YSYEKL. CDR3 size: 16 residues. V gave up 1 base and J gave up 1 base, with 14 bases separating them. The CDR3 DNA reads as TGCGCCAGCAGCCAAGTTTTCCCCGGGGGATCCTACGAGCAGTACTTC. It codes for CASSQVFPGGSYEQYF.

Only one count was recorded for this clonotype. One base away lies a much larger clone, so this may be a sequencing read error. The CDR3 sequence is CASSSGGPIEQYF. The CDR3 bases are TGTGCCAGCAGCTCCGGGGGTCCTATCGAGCAGTACTTC. The chain has TRBV5-4 and TRBJ2-7, with D perhaps matching TRBD2 (6 bases). The CDR3 has 13 amino acids. Per the germline V gene, CDR1 is SGHNT and CDR2 is YYREEE (reference sequence). With 3 bases removed from V and 6 bases from J, the gap between germline ends came to 13 bases. The full variable domain, rest sourced from reference TRBV5-4 and TRBJ2-7, is ETGVTQSPTHLIKTRGQQVTLRCSSQSGHNTVSWYQQALGQGPQFIFQYYREEENGRGNFPPRFSGLQFPNYSSELNVNALELDDSALYLCASSSGGPIEQYFGPGTRLTVT.

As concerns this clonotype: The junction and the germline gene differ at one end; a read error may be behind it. The CDR3 coding sequence is TGTGCCAGCGGTTATGGTGCGGGCCCTACCCAAGAGACCCAGTACTTC. Protein sequence: CASGYGAGPTQETQYF. This chain links TRBV6-2 or TRBV6-3 with TRBJ2-5, with a possible D match to TRBD2 (5 bases). The CDR3 sequence is 16 residues long. The germline V gene has CDR1 MNHEY and CDR2 SVGEGT.

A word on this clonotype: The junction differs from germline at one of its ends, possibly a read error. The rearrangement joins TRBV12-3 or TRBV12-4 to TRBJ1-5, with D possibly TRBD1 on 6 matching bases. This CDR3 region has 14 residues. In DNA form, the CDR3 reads TGTGCCAGCAGTTTGGACGGGGGTGGACAGCCCAAGCATTTT. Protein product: CASSLDGGGQPKHF.

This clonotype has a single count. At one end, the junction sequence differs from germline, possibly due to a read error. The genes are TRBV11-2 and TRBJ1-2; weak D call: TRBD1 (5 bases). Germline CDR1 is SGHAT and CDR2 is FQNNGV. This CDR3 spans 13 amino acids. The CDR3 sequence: CTSSLGLDYGYTF. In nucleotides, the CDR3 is TGTACCAGCAGCTTGGGACTCGACTACGGCTACACCTTC.

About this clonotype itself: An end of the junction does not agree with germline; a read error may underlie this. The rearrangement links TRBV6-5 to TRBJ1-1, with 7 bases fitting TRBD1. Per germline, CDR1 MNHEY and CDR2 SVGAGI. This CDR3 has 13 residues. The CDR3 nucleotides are TGTGCAAGCAGATTGGACAGGAACTCTGAAGCTTTCTTT. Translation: CASRLDRNSEAFF.

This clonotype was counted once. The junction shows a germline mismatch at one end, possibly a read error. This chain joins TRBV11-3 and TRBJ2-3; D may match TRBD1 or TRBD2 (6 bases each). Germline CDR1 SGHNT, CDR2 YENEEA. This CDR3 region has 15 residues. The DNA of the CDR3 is TGTACCAGCAGTTTCGTGAGGGGGGCTAGGGATACGCAGTATTTT. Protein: CTSSFVRGARDTQYF.

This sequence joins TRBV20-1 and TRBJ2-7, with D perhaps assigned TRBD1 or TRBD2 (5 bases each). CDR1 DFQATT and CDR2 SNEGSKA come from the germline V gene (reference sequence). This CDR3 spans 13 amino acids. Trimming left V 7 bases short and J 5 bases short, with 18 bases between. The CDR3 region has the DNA TGCAGTGTTTGGGACGCTATCCCCGACGAGCAGTACTTC. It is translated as CSVWDAIPDEQYF.